Below are 25 T cell receptor beta chains sequenced from a single sample in a study of control samples from healthy donors and cancer patients. Using immunoSEQ multiplex PCR, the repertoire was profiled, and TCRdb retains in-frame clones only, with some absent. Among some 140,000 clones listed, approximately 93% were seen once. The sequencing input was blood. Receptors were obtained from a man aged 40-49 years in good health.

The CDR3 coding sequence is TGTGCCAGTAGTCCCCTAGACAGCTACACTGAAGCTTTCTTT. This gives the protein CASSPLDSYTEAFF. This chain joins TRBV19 and TRBJ1-1, with D possibly matching TRBD1 (5 bases). V gave up 5 bases and J gave up 3 bases, with 13 bases separating them. The CDR3 sequence is 14 residues long. CDR1 is LNHDA and CDR2 is SQIVND in the germline V gene (reference sequence).

The rearrangement uses TRBV11-2 and TRBJ1-6; 7 bases match TRBD1. V lost 4 bases, J lost 0 bases, and 9 bases stayed unmatched. Per germline, CDR1 SGHAT and CDR2 FQNNGV. The CDR3 covers 18 residues. CDR3 sequence reads: CASSSRDSASSYNSPLHF. For the CDR3, the DNA is TGTGCCAGCAGCTCCCGGGACAGCGCAAGCTCCTATAATTCACCCCTCCACTTT.

This clone has only one observation. The V gene is TRBV5-3, the J gene TRBJ1-1; 10 positions agree with TRBD1. TRBV5-3 falls under the ORF class, with uncertain function. Trimming took 3 bases from V and 6 from J; bases not matched to a gene: 8. This CDR3 region has 15 residues. The CDR3 nucleotides read TGTGCCAGAAGCTATAGACAGGGGGCGTGCGCTGAAGCTTTCTTT. This gives the protein CARSYRQGACAEAFF.

This clone was observed a handful of times. V is TRBV7-2 and J is TRBJ1-3, with D possibly TRBD1 on 5 matching bases. The germline V gene has CDR1 SGHTA and CDR2 FQGNSA. There are 16 residues in the CDR3. V dropped 2 bases and J dropped 4 bases, with 15 bases sitting between them. The DNA for the CDR3 is TGTGCCAGCAGCTTAATGGGGCAGGGAGCGGGAAACACCATATATTTT. Amino acid sequence: CASSLMGQGAGNTIYF.

The J gene is TRBJ2-3, the V gene TRBV2; 12 nucleotides line up with TRBD2. This CDR3 has 16 residues. After removal of 4 bases from V and 3 bases from J, the junction contained 5 bases not matched to a gene. Germline lookup yields CDR1 SNHLY and CDR2 FYNNEI. The CDR3, as DNA: TGTGCCAGCAGTGGATCTGGACTAGCGGGGACAGATACGCAGTATTTT. Its protein product is CASSGSGLAGTDTQYF. Full variable domain (missing parts from reference TRBV2 and TRBJ2-3): EPEVTQTPSHQVTQMGQEVILRCVPISNHLYFYWYRQILGQKVEFLVSFYNNEISEKSEIFDDQFSVERPDGSNFTLKIRSTKLEDSAMYFCASSGSGLAGTDTQYFGPGTRLTVL.

The CDR3 nucleotides read TGTGCCAGCAGCTGGACTAGCGGGGGAGGAGAGCAGTTCTTC. It codes for CASSWTSGGGEQFF. V usage is TRBV7-3 and J usage is TRBJ2-1; 13 bases align to TRBD2. The CDR3 runs 14 residues. V was clipped by 4 bases and J by 10 bases; unmatched bases: 4. CDR1 and CDR2 (germline): SGHTA, FQGTGA.

This sequence joins TRBV27 and TRBJ1-5; TRBD1 matches at 7 bases. With V trimmed by 4 bases and J by 3 bases, 3 bases remained unmatched. Looked up from germline, CDR1 is MNHEY and CDR2 is SMNVEV (reference sequence). The CDR3 is 14 amino acids. CDR3 in amino acids: CASSSGGNNQPQHF. The CDR3 nucleotides read TGTGCCAGCAGTTCAGGGGGAAACAATCAGCCCCAGCATTTT.

This clone was recorded only once. This sequence joins TRBV24-1 and TRBJ2-2; D is possibly TRBD2 (7 bases). V lost 5 bases, J lost 5 bases, and 14 bases lay in between. CDR3 size: 15 residues. Germline V gene sequence: CDR1 KGHDR, CDR2 SFDVKD. The chain's CDR3 is CATSVGGGRTGELFF. CDR3 DNA sequence: TGTGCCACCAGTGTAGGGGGGGGCCGAACCGGGGAGCTGTTTTTT.

V gene TRBV10-1 combines with J gene TRBJ2-1; 14 positions match TRBD2. Germline loops: CDR1 WNHNN, CDR2 SYGVQD (reference sequence). This CDR3 has 15 residues. The J segment lost 6 bases and the V segment lost 4 bases, leaving 2 bases of the junction unmatched. The CDR3 DNA follows: TGCGCCAGCAGTGGGGGGACTAGCGGGGGCAATGAGCAGTTCTTC. Amino acid sequence: CASSGGTSGGNEQFF.

The V and J genes are TRBV9 and TRBJ1-3; tentatively, D is TRBD1 (5 bases). This CDR3 comprises 13 residues. CDR1 SGDLS and CDR2 YYNGEE come from the germline V gene. Trimming stripped 8 bases from V and 3 bases from J, with 12 bases between. DNA for the CDR3: TGTGCCAGTGGGGACTTGGGTGGAAACACCATATATTTT. This codes for CASGDLGGNTIYF.

J is TRBJ1-2 and V is TRBV24-1; the match to TRBD1 covers 10 bases. With 4 bases clipped from V and 8 bases from J, the junction kept 6 bases outside the gene matches. This CDR3 spans 14 amino acids. Germline CDR1 is KGHDR and CDR2 is SFDVKD. CDR3 in amino acids: CATSDPTGGGGYTF. CDR3 nucleotide sequence: TGTGCCACCAGTGACCCGACAGGGGGCGGGGGCTACACCTTC.

This clone was found once. J is TRBJ1-2 and V is TRBV2; possible D gene TRBD1, 5 bases. Germline V lookup: CDR1 SNHLY, CDR2 FYNNEI. Trimming cost V 3 bases and J 5 bases, with 13 bases left between them. This CDR3 is 14 amino acids long. CDR3 in DNA: TGTGCCAGCAGTGAGTCAGGGTTGGGGTATGGCTACACCTTC. It specifies CASSESGLGYGYTF.

The V gene is TRBV13, the J gene TRBJ1-1; the match to TRBD1 covers 8 bases. Trimming at V came to 5 bases and at J to 4 bases, leaving 9 bases not matched to a gene. Per germline, CDR1 PRHDT and CDR2 FYEKMQ (reference sequence). The CDR3 covers 15 residues. In DNA, the CDR3 is TGTGCCAGCAGCGGGCGACAGGGGAGGAGCACTGAAGCTTTCTTT. This encodes CASSGRQGRSTEAFF.

The CDR3 DNA is TGTGCCAGCAGCGTTGAAGGGGGTTCACCCCTCCACTTT. It is translated as CASSVEGGSPLHF. The chain employs TRBV9 and TRBJ1-6; D is perhaps TRBD1 (6 bases). The V gene's germline CDR1 is SGDLS and CDR2 YYNGEE. CDR3 size: 13 residues. With 2 bases removed from V and 9 bases from J, the gap between germline ends came to 9 bases.

The chain combines TRBV3-1 (or the pseudogene TRBV3-2) with TRBJ1-2, with D maybe TRBD1 (6 bases). Germline V gene data show CDR1 as LGHDT and CDR2 as YNNKEL (reference sequence). The CDR3 runs 15 residues. The germline V and J ends were trimmed by 0 bases and 4 bases, with 12 bases remaining between them. The CDR3 sequence: CASSQEGQGLYGYTF. CDR3 coding DNA: TGTGCCAGCAGCCAAGAAGGGCAGGGGCTCTATGGCTACACCTTC.

The gene calls are TRBV28 and TRBJ1-5, with 8 bases identical to TRBD1. CDR3 length equals 15 residues. The ends lost 5 bases at V and 2 bases at J; junction bases unmatched: 5. Looked up from germline, CDR1 is MDHEN and CDR2 is SYDVKM. This CDR3 reads CASSPMTGGNQPQHF. The DNA of the CDR3 is TGTGCCAGCAGTCCGATGACAGGGGGCAATCAGCCCCAGCATTTT.

This clone was detected a few times. The V call is TRBV18, the J call TRBJ1-4; D possibly corresponds to TRBD1 (5 bases). Looked up from germline, CDR1 is KGHSH and CDR2 is LQKENI. Trimming cost V 1 base and J 5 bases, with 5 bases left between them. The CDR3 runs to 13 residues. CDR3 sequence (DNA): TGTGCCAGCTCACCACAGGGGAATGAAAAACTGTTTTTT. This gives the protein CASSPQGNEKLFF.

The chain couples TRBV14 to TRBJ2-7, with TRBD1 matching over 10 bases. With V trimmed by 2 bases and J by 0 bases, 10 bases remained unmatched. The CDR3 is 18 amino acids. Germline V lookup: CDR1 SGHDN, CDR2 FVKESK. The DNA of the CDR3 is TGTGCCAGCAGCCAACGGACAGGGGGAATCGTGAGCTCCTACGAGCAGTACTTC. Translated: CASSQRTGGIVSSYEQYF.

This clone was counted once. This chain joins TRBV6-5 and TRBJ2-2; no firm D call. This CDR3 region has 13 residues. CDR1 and CDR2 (germline): MNHEY, SVGAGI. V was cut by 6 bases and J by 7 bases, with 12 bases left in between. CDR3 sequence: CASSLSRSGELFF. The CDR3, as DNA: TGTGCCAGCAGCCTCTCCCGGAGCGGGGAGCTGTTTTTT.

The chain combines TRBV4-1 with TRBJ1-1; D gene ambiguous. Germline CDR1 and CDR2: MGHRA and YSYEKL. V shed 0 bases and J shed 4 bases, with 15 bases lying between them. The CDR3 totals 16 residues. CDR3 in amino acids: CASSQEGSWARTEAFF. CDR3 sequence (DNA): TGCGCCAGCAGCCAAGAAGGGAGTTGGGCGCGCACTGAAGCTTTCTTT.

The chain joins TRBV7-2 to TRBJ1-1; 12 bases are shared with TRBD1. The ends lost 3 bases at V and 4 bases at J; junction bases unmatched: 9. CDR1 and CDR2 from the germline V gene are SGHTA and FQGNSA. The CDR3 length is 17 residues. CDR3 DNA: TGTGCCAGCAGCTTGGCCGGGACAGGGGGCGCGGGCACTGAAGCTTTCTTT. It translates to CASSLAGTGGAGTEAFF.

The rearrangement uses TRBV27 and TRBJ1-1, with TRBD1 as a possible D gene (5 bases). Germline V gene sequence: CDR1 MNHEY, CDR2 SMNVEV (reference sequence). The CDR3 loop spans 11 amino acids. Between the trimmed V and J ends, which lost 7 bases and 10 bases, there was a span of 13 bases. The CDR3 protein is CASIGASVAFF. CDR3 DNA sequence: TGTGCCAGCATCGGGGCTTCGGTAGCTTTCTTT.

The chain carries TRBV5-1 and TRBJ2-6; tentatively, D is TRBD2 (5 bases). V dropped 1 base and J dropped 0 bases, with 11 bases sitting between them. The germline V gene encodes CDR1 SGHRS and CDR2 YFSETQ. The CDR3 consists of 17 residues. The CDR3 coding sequence is TGCGCCAGCAGCTTGCTCCCGGGGATCTCTGGGGCCAACGTCCTGACTTTC. Encoded protein: CASSLLPGISGANVLTF.

The rearrangement uses TRBV5-1 and TRBJ2-1; 9 bases fit TRBD1. CDR3 length equals 17 residues. V dropped 0 bases and J dropped 5; count of bases not matched to a gene: 9. Germline V gene data show CDR1 as SGHRS and CDR2 as YFSETQ. The CDR3 sequence is CASSLASGTGNNNEQFF. The DNA for the CDR3 is TGCGCCAGCAGCTTGGCCTCAGGGACAGGGAATAACAATGAGCAGTTCTTC.

This clone was detected once. V and J are TRBV28 and TRBJ2-3, with a weak D call TRBD1 (6 bases). Trimming removed 3 bases at V and 3 bases at J, with 16 bases between. Germline CDR1 and CDR2: MDHEN and SYDVKM. This CDR3 has 16 amino acids. The CDR3 reads CASSFSAAGATDTQYF. As DNA, the CDR3 is TGTGCCAGCAGTTTTAGTGCGGCAGGGGCAACAGATACGCAGTATTTT.